This T cell receptor beta chain derives from a study of CD8+ T cells in alopecia areata. Study-wide results and limits: During tofacitinib treatment, many expanded lesional clones remained in scalp and blood. Sharing of TCRs across patients appeared less clear than in mice, possibly for HLA-related reasons. Lesional tissue from the scalp (especially in alopecia totalis/universalis) showed higher clonality than normal scalp. Scalp samples also yield sequences of resident alphabeta T cells from normal skin.

The CDR3 length is 18 residues. The germline gives CDR1 SQVTM, CDR2 ANQGSEA. Trimming stripped 6 bases from V and 0 bases from J, with 25 bases between. Treatment given: oral pan-JAK inhibitor, 5-10 mg twice daily. The authors extracted RNA and reverse transcribed it into cDNA as the sequencing template. Assay used: immunoSEQ multiplex PCR; TCRdb lists only in-frame clones, some missing. Among about 120,000 clones, less than 75% were seen once, and the ten largest hold under 35%. This clone appeared once. The antigen is not known. The clonotype originates from a human donor with alopecia areata. This chain connects TRBV29-1 to TRBJ2-3, with D perhaps TRBD2 (5 bases). The sequencing here drew on CD8+ T cells sorted from blood, taken at week 4, from a patient treated with tofacitinib. Written as DNA, the CDR3 is TGCAGCGTGGCCCGCCTACCGGGGAGACGTTTTAGCACAGATACGCAGTATTTT. It translates to CSVARLPGRRFSTDTQYF.